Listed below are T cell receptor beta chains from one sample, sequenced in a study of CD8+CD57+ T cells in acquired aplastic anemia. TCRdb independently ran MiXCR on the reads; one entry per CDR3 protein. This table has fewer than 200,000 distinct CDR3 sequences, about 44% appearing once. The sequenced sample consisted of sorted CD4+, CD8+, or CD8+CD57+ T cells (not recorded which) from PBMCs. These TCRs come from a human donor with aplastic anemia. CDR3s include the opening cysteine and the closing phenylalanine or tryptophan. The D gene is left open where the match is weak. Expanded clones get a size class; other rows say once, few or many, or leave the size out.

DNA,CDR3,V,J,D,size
TGTGCCAGTAGTACGCCGGGACACCTCACAGATACGCAGTATTTT,CASSTPGHLTDTQYF,TRBV19,TRBJ2-3,-,-
TGTGCCAGCAGCTTAGGAGGCTTTGAAGCTTTCTTT,CASSLGGFEAFF,TRBV7-9,TRBJ1-1,-,few
TGTGCCAGCAGCGTAGTATCCGTCAGCCAGCCCCACGAGCAGTACTTC,CASSVVSVSQPHEQYF,TRBV9,TRBJ2-7,-,-
TGCAGTGCTAGAGCTAGCGGGGGACCAACCGGGGGGCTGTTTTTT,CSARASGGPTGGLFF,TRBV20-1,TRBJ2-2,TRBD2,-
TGTGCCAGTAGAACTAGCGGGGGGACCATATATTTT,CASRTSGGTIYF,TRBV19,TRBJ1-3,-,-
TGCGCCAGCAGCTTCGGAAGCGGGGGATCATATGAGCAGTTCTTC,CASSFGSGGSYEQFF,TRBV5-1,TRBJ2-1,TRBD2,many
TGTGCCAGCATTGCGCCGGGGAAAGAGACCCAGTACTTC,CASIAPGKETQYF,TRBV2,TRBJ2-5,-,-
TGTGCCAGCTCACCATTATTTGGACAGGGAGTGTCTGGGGCCAACGTCCTGACTTTC,CASSPLFGQGVSGANVLTF,TRBV7-9,TRBJ2-6,TRBD1,-
TGTGCCACCGGAAAGACGGGGCCTGCGCAAGATACGCAGTATTTT,CATGKTGPAQDTQYF,TRBV6-5,TRBJ2-3,-,few
TGTGCCACCCAACGGACCCAGTACTTC,CATQRTQYF,TRBV24-1,TRBJ2-5,-,many
TGTGCCCCTCCGCCCACCCCCAATGAGCAGTTCTTC,CAPPPTPNEQFF,TRBV24-1,TRBJ2-1,-,-
TGTGCCAGCAGCTCCCGCCAGGGGAGGGGGACAGATACGCAGTATTTT,CASSSRQGRGTDTQYF,TRBV7-3,TRBJ2-3,-,few
TGTGCCAGCAGCGTATGGACGGCGGGGGGGGTAACAGATACGCAGTATTTT,CASSVWTAGGVTDTQYF,TRBV9,TRBJ2-3,TRBD2,many
TGTGCCATCAGTGAGTCAATTCGGGAGGGAACTGAAGCTTTCTTT,CAISESIREGTEAFF,TRBV10-3,TRBJ1-1,-,-
TGTGCCATCAGTGGGGACGGAAACTATGGCTACACCTTC,CAISGDGNYGYTF,TRBV10-3,TRBJ1-2,-,-
TGCAGTATAGGAAAAGGACCGGGGAACAGTGTAGCTTTCTTT,CSIGKGPGNSVAFF,TRBV20-1,TRBJ1-1,-,many
TGTGCCAGCAAGGACGCGTCGAATTCACCCCTCCACTTT,CASKDASNSPLHF,TRBV12-3/TRBV12-4,TRBJ1-6,-,-
TGTGCCAGCAGCCCCCCCCTCGGGGGTTTTGACGAGCAGTACTTC,CASSPPLGGFDEQYF,TRBV9,TRBJ2-7,-,-
TGTGCCAGCAGAGAAGGGACAGGGTTTTCACCCCTCCACTTT,CASREGTGFSPLHF,TRBV2,TRBJ1-6,TRBD1,-
TGTGCCAGCAATGGGGAAAGGAACACTGGAAACACCATATATTTT,CASNGERNTGNTIYF,TRBV2,TRBJ1-3,-,-
TGTGCCACCGGATCATCCTACGAGCAGTACTTC,CATGSSYEQYF,TRBV24-1,TRBJ2-7,-,many